Given below is one TCR beta chain in context. The sample belongs to a study of blood T cell repertoires in COVID-19. Looking at the study overall: PBMCs, B-cell-depleted T cells, or T cells provided the cDNA or gDNA that made up the material.

This table comes from immunoSEQ multiplex PCR, and its TCRdb copy is limited to in-frame clones, with some not included. The sample contains 94,000 or so clones, 80% to 90% of which appear only once. The CDR3 has 14 residues. Germline CDR1 and CDR2: MDHEN and SYDVKM. V gave up 10 bases and J gave up 7 bases, with 20 bases separating them. J is TRBJ1-3 and V is TRBV28; D is possibly TRBD1 (5 bases). This receptor was obtained from a man between 60 and 75 years old with acute or convalescent COVID-19. Sequencing input: peripheral blood. For the CDR3, the DNA is TGTGCCACCAACCCGGCAGGGCGCTCGAACACCATATATTTT. Amino acid sequence: CATNPAGRSNTIYF.